The 29 T cell receptor beta chains below all came from one sample that was sequenced in a study of glioma-infiltrating T cells after dendritic cell vaccination. Sample time point: after dendritic cell vaccination, including at tumor progression/relapse. The assay was immunoSEQ multiplex PCR, and TCRdb's table has in-frame clones only and misses some. The data show some 99,000 clones, around 80% seen once. The sequences come from blood, collected after dendritic cell vaccination. The receptors here all came from a human donor with glioblastoma.

The V call is TRBV5-6, the J call TRBJ1-1, with 12 positions matching TRBD1. V shed 5 bases and J 3 bases; nucleotides not matched to a gene: 17. The CDR3 spans 19 residues. Germline V gene sequence: CDR1 SGHDT, CDR2 YYEEEE. The chain's CDR3 is CASSFSHFRDRGRDTEAFF. The CDR3 nucleotides are TGTGCCAGCAGTTTCTCTCACTTCCGGGACAGGGGGCGCGACACTGAAGCTTTCTTT.

The J gene is TRBJ2-1, the V gene TRBV11-2; 8 nucleotides match TRBD1. The CDR3 loop spans 12 amino acids. The V and J ends lost 3 bases and 14 bases, in that order; junction bases with no gene match: 6. The germline CDR1 and CDR2 sequences are SGHAT and FQNNGV. CDR3 bases: TGTGCCAGCAGCTTCCCCGGACAGGGTGAGTTCTTC. This sequence encodes CASSFPGQGEFF.

The sample holds one count of this clone. The chain joins TRBV5-1 to TRBJ1-6; 7 bases map to TRBD1. Trimming cost V 4 bases and J 7 bases; bases outside gene matches: 5. The CDR3 covers 14 residues. Germline V gene lookup returns CDR1 SGHRS and CDR2 YFSETQ. The CDR3 sequence: CASSPRQGNSPLHF. CDR3 nucleotides: TGCGCCAGCAGCCCGCGACAGGGAAATTCACCCCTCCACTTT.

This clone was seen a few times. The chain couples TRBV6-1 to TRBJ1-3; D ambiguous. Germline assignment: CDR1 MNHNS and CDR2 SASEGT. The CDR3 runs to 14 residues. Trimming took off 6 bases at V and 0 bases at J, with 9 bases between the two ends. Here the CDR3 reads CASSGWFSGNTIYF. CDR3 bases: TGTGCCAGCAGCGGGTGGTTCTCTGGAAACACCATATATTTT.

In its sample, this clone was seen a few times. The rearrangement links TRBV4-1 to TRBJ2-2; D unresolved. The V gene lost 4 bases and the J gene lost 6 bases, with 18 bases spanning the gap. Per the germline V gene, CDR1 is MGHRA and CDR2 is YSYEKL. The CDR3 runs 16 residues. The CDR3 sequence: CASSLHYLQISGELFF. Here the CDR3 DNA reads TGCGCCAGCAGCCTACACTACCTACAAATCTCCGGGGAGCTGTTTTTT.

This chain links TRBV5-1 with TRBJ2-3; TRBD2 aligns across 12 bases. Looked up from germline, CDR1 is SGHRS and CDR2 is YFSETQ. There are 15 residues in the CDR3. Trimming removed 3 bases from V and 2 bases from J; junction bases left unmatched: 1. CDR3: CASSSSGGDTDTQYF. The CDR3 DNA reads TGCGCCAGCAGCTCTAGCGGGGGGGACACAGATACGCAGTATTTT.

J is TRBJ2-6 and V is TRBV7-9, with 10 bases aligning to TRBD1. In germline, CDR1 is SEHNR, CDR2 FQNEAQ (reference sequence). CDR3 length: 19 amino acids. V shed 7 bases and J 1 base; nucleotides not matched to a gene: 13. Here the CDR3 reads CASNLPGDRGSSGANVLTF. The CDR3 DNA is TGTGCCAGCAACCTCCCCGGGGACAGGGGTAGTTCTGGGGCCAACGTCCTGACTTTC.

This CDR3 reads CASSPPPSSYEQYF. The CDR3 DNA sequence: TGTGCCAGCAGCCCCCCTCCGAGTTCCTACGAGCAGTACTTC. This chain joins TRBV7-2 and TRBJ2-7; no definite D call. The germline gives CDR1 SGHTA, CDR2 FQGNSA. The germline V and J ends were trimmed by 5 bases and 1 base, with 12 bases remaining between them. The CDR3 is 14 residues long. Full variable domain (missing parts from reference TRBV7-2 and TRBJ2-7): GAGVSQSPSNKVTEKGKDVELRCDPISGHTALYWYRQSLGQGLEFLIYFQGNSAPDKSGLPSDRFSAERTGGSVSTLTIQRTQQEDSAVYLCASSPPPSSYEQYFGPGTRLTVT.

V usage is TRBV5-6 and J usage is TRBJ2-7; TRBD1 matches 9 bases. Trimming at V came to 0 bases and at J to 2 bases, leaving 6 bases not matched to a gene. From germline, CDR1 is SGHDT and CDR2 YYEEEE. The CDR3 is 16 amino acids. The CDR3 DNA follows: TGTGCCAGCAGCTTGGTGGGACAGGGTTTCACCTACGAGCAGTACTTC. Translation gives CASSLVGQGFTYEQYF.

J is TRBJ1-2 and V is TRBV30, with D maybe TRBD1 (6 bases). Germline V gene sequence: CDR1 GTSNPN, CDR2 SVGIG (reference sequence). The CDR3 is 13 residues long. The germline V and J ends were trimmed by 5 bases and 8 bases, with 18 bases remaining between them. In DNA form, the CDR3 reads TGTGCCTGGGTGGGGGCCCGAGTCGGAGGCTACACCTTC. Translated, it gives CAWVGARVGGYTF.

This rearrangement joins TRBV19 to TRBJ1-2; 9 bases are shared with TRBD1. CDR1 LNHDA and CDR2 SQIVND come from the germline V gene (reference sequence). CDR3 length equals 14 residues. V shed 6 bases and J 7 bases; nucleotides not matched to a gene: 9. CDR3 sequence (DNA): TGTGCCAGTAGGTCTCAACAGGGGGCAAGTGGCTACACCTTC. This codes for CASRSQQGASGYTF.

The chain employs TRBV5-1 and TRBJ2-5; 8 bases align to TRBD2. The CDR3 loop spans 15 amino acids. V trimming: 4 bases; J trimming: 3 bases; junction bases outside the gene matches: 8. Germline V gene sequence: CDR1 SGHRS, CDR2 YFSETQ. Written as DNA, the CDR3 is TGCGCCAGCAGCCCCGGGGGGGAGAGGGAAGAGACCCAGTACTTC. Protein sequence: CASSPGGEREETQYF. The full variable domain, its missing parts supplied by reference TRBV5-1 and TRBJ2-5, is KAGVTQTPRYLIKTRGQQVTLSCSPISGHRSVSWYQQTPGQGLQFLFEYFSETQRNKGNFPGRFSGRQFSNSRSEMNVSTLELGDSALYLCASSPGGEREETQYFGPGTRLLVL.

V is TRBV5-1 and J is TRBJ1-2; D is ambiguous. Trimming took off 0 bases at V and 8 bases at J, with 8 bases between the two ends. CDR1 is SGHRS and CDR2 is YFSETQ in the germline V gene. CDR3 length: 12 residues. The CDR3 nucleotides are TGCGCCAGCAGCTTGGGAAAGGAGGGCTACACCTTC. It encodes CASSLGKEGYTF.

This clone was detected only a few times. The chain has TRBV29-1 and TRBJ1-1, with a weak D call TRBD1 (6 bases). This CDR3 contains 12 residues. CDR1 is SQVTM and CDR2 is ANQGSEA in the germline V gene. With 6 bases removed from V and 4 bases from J, the gap between germline ends came to 12 bases. The CDR3 region is CSVHRDGTEAFF. The CDR3 nucleotides are TGCAGCGTGCACAGGGATGGCACTGAAGCTTTCTTT.

The V gene is TRBV9, the J gene TRBJ1-2; 9 bases are shared with TRBD1. CDR1 SGDLS and CDR2 YYNGEE come from the germline V gene. CDR3 length equals 17 residues. After removal of 1 base from V and 4 bases from J, the junction contained 11 bases not matched to a gene. The chain's CDR3 is CASSVLAGDRDFYGYTF. The CDR3 nucleotides are TGTGCCAGCAGCGTACTTGCAGGGGACAGGGATTTCTATGGCTACACCTTC.

The chain combines TRBV5-1 with TRBJ2-7; D call uncertain. The germline V gene encodes CDR1 SGHRS and CDR2 YFSETQ. The V and J ends lost 7 bases and 4 bases respectively, with 3 bases between them. The CDR3 runs to 9 residues. CDR3 DNA sequence: TGCGCCAGCCGTTACGAGCAGTACTTC. This codes for CASRYEQYF.

The chain has TRBV12-5 and TRBJ2-3, with D perhaps TRBD2 (6 bases). The CDR3 length is 15 residues. Germline CDR1 and CDR2: LGHNT and FRNRAP. V shed 5 bases and J shed 2 bases, with 14 bases lying between them. CDR3 region: CASGPRGTLTDTQYF. As DNA, the CDR3 is TGTGCTAGTGGTCCCCGGGGGACCCTCACAGATACGCAGTATTTT.

This chain uses TRBV5-4 with TRBJ2-1, with D perhaps TRBD1 (6 bases). The germline V gene has CDR1 SGHNT and CDR2 YYREEE (reference sequence). Trimming left V 4 bases short and J 0 bases short, with 11 bases between. The CDR3 totals 15 residues. The CDR3 here is CASSQGYSSYNEQFF. DNA for the CDR3: TGTGCCAGCAGCCAGGGGTATAGCTCCTACAATGAGCAGTTCTTC. Using reference TRBV5-4 and TRBJ2-1 for the parts outside the CDR3, the full variable domain is ETGVTQSPTHLIKTRGQQVTLRCSSQSGHNTVSWYQQALGQGPQFIFQYYREEENGRGNFPPRFSGLQFPNYSSELNVNALELDDSALYLCASSQGYSSYNEQFFGPGTRLTVL.

This clone was counted only a few times. The chain has TRBV15 and TRBJ1-1; maybe TRBD1 (6 bases). This CDR3 spans 15 amino acids. Germline values: CDR1 LNHNV, CDR2 YYDKDF (reference sequence). Trimming cost V 2 bases and J 8 bases, with 18 bases left between them. CDR3 sequence (DNA): TGTGCCACCAGCAGATCACTGACTCTCGGACAGGAAGCTTTCTTT. Translated, it gives CATSRSLTLGQEAFF.

The genes are TRBV7-2 and TRBJ1-2; tentative D call: TRBD1 (6 bases). The CDR3 extends over 14 amino acids. V lost 3 bases, J lost 8 bases, and 16 bases lay in between. The germline gives CDR1 SGHTA, CDR2 FQGNSA. CDR3 nucleotide sequence: TGTGCCAGCAGCTTTCGGACAGCCGATCAGGGCTACACCTTC. Encoded protein: CASSFRTADQGYTF.

The chain employs TRBV2 and TRBJ2-7; tentative D call: TRBD2 (6 bases). The CDR3 length is 12 residues. Germline lookup yields CDR1 SNHLY and CDR2 FYNNEI. The V end was cut by 6 bases, the J end by 6 bases, with 12 bases between. The CDR3 nucleotides are TGTGCCAGCAGGTCCGGGGGTACCGAGCAGTACTTC. Protein: CASRSGGTEQYF.

This clone occurred once. V is TRBV12-5 and J is TRBJ1-5, with 7 bases aligning to TRBD1. In germline, CDR1 is LGHNT, CDR2 FRNRAP. The ends lost 6 bases at V and 5 bases at J; junction bases unmatched: 7. The CDR3 has 14 residues. DNA of the CDR3: TGTGCTAGTGGCCCGGGACAGAAGGATCAGCCCCAGCATTTT. This translates into CASGPGQKDQPQHF.

The V and J genes are TRBV7-6 and TRBJ1-1; weak D call: TRBD1 (6 bases). Trimming removed 3 bases from V and 3 bases from J, with 14 bases in between. The CDR3 consists of 15 residues. Germline V gene sequence: CDR1 SGHVS, CDR2 FNYEAQ. The chain's CDR3 is CASSFVSGDYTEAFF. The CDR3 DNA follows: TGTGCCAGCAGCTTCGTTTCAGGGGATTACACTGAAGCTTTCTTT.

The V call is TRBV30, the J call TRBJ1-6; tentatively, D is TRBD1 (5 bases). In germline, CDR1 is GTSNPN, CDR2 SVGIG (reference sequence). This CDR3 has 13 residues. V lost 4 bases, J lost 5 bases, and 9 bases lay in between. CDR3 region: CAWMTVDNSPLHF. Here the CDR3 DNA reads TGTGCCTGGATGACAGTTGATAATTCACCCCTCCACTTT.

The chain links TRBV6-5 to TRBJ2-5; D is ambiguous. Judging by the DNA end, TRBJ2-7 fits better; the J call may be wrong. CDR1 MNHEY and CDR2 SVGAGI come from the germline V gene. The CDR3 is 16 residues long. The CDR3 sequence: CASSYPDFFCSYEQYF. The CDR3 nucleotides read TGTGCCAGCAGTTACCCCGACTTCTTCTGCTCCTACGAGCAGTACTTC.

The CDR3 reads CASSFGQGHNEKLFF. Written as DNA, the CDR3 is TGTGCCAGCAGCTTCGGACAGGGTCATAATGAAAAACTGTTTTTT. The genes are TRBV5-6 and TRBJ1-4; TRBD1 aligns across 8 bases. Germline V gene sequence: CDR1 SGHDT, CDR2 YYEEEE. Trimming took 2 bases from V and 4 from J; bases not matched to a gene: 4. This CDR3 spans 15 amino acids.

DNA for the CDR3: TGTGCCAGCAGCCGAAGGGGGCTAATATCTGGAAACACCATATATTTT. Translated, it gives CASSRRGLISGNTIYF. V usage is TRBV7-2 and J usage is TRBJ1-3; 7 nucleotides line up with TRBD1. CDR1 and CDR2 (germline): SGHTA, FQGNSA. The ends lost 5 bases at V and 1 base at J; junction bases unmatched: 8. CDR3 length: 16 amino acids.

The rearrangement links TRBV7-3 to TRBJ2-1; 9 positions agree with TRBD2. Germline CDR1 and CDR2: SGHTA and FQGTGA. CDR3 length: 16 residues. V lost 3 bases to trimming and J lost 6 bases; unmatched junction nucleotides: 9. The CDR3 spells CASSLNQREVPNEQFF. The CDR3 DNA is TGTGCCAGCAGCTTGAATCAGCGGGAGGTCCCCAATGAGCAGTTCTTC.

The chain has TRBV10-3 and TRBJ2-1, with D hard to call. Trimming left V 7 bases short and J 0 bases short, with 10 bases between. The CDR3 consists of 14 residues. Per germline, CDR1 ENHRY and CDR2 SYGVKD. The CDR3 nucleotides read TGTGCCATCAACACGGAGAGCTCCTACAATGAGCAGTTCTTC. Its translation is CAINTESSYNEQFF.